The present T cell receptor (beta chain) was sequenced within a study of cytomegalovirus exposure and HLA in healthy donors. This clone has only a few counts. A read error may account for a junction end that differs from germline. The PCR had 60 Vbeta and 13 Jbeta primers. Assay: immunoSEQ multiplex PCR; the TCRdb copy retains only in-frame clones and omits some. The sample includes more than 100,000 clones, around four fifths seen only once; the top ten take 1.1% to 1.5%. This CDR3 region has 10 residues. The germline V gene has CDR1 MDHEN and CDR2 SYDVKM. This receptor was taken from a woman aged 40 to 50 in good health and CMV-seronegative. Sequences were obtained from PBMCs. The chain combines TRBV28 with TRBJ1-5; D remains unclear. The CDR3 spells CASSKQPQHF. The CDR3 DNA follows: TGTGCCAGCAGCAAACAGCCCCAGCATTTT.